This T cell receptor beta chain was found in a study of blood T cell repertoires in COVID-19. Across the whole study: Researchers got acute and convalescent COVID-19 samples from the United States, Italy and Spain. T cells, B-cell-depleted T cells, or PBMCs supplied cDNA or gDNA.

In the authors' methods: Nucleated cell number was recorded as an estimate derived from reference gene primer amplification. The repertoire was sequenced with immunoSEQ multiplex PCR; TCRdb's copy has only in-frame clones and lacks some. The DNA gave D and trimming, while V, J and clone size come from that table. Here the sample spans around 97,000 clones, 84% being singletons. Looked up from germline, CDR1 is SEHNR and CDR2 is FQNEAQ (reference sequence). The CDR3 contains 15 residues. The V end lost 0 bases, the J end lost 1 base, and 8 bases lay between the germline ends. This clone was observed a handful of times.

This TCR came from a human donor in a cohort sampled during active COVID-19. The chain carries TRBV7-9 and TRBJ2-3; D not resolved. Sequencing input: peripheral blood. The CDR3 region is CASSLAGSGTDTQYF. Written as DNA, the CDR3 is TGTGCCAGCAGCTTAGCGGGCTCGGGCACAGATACGCAGTATTTT.